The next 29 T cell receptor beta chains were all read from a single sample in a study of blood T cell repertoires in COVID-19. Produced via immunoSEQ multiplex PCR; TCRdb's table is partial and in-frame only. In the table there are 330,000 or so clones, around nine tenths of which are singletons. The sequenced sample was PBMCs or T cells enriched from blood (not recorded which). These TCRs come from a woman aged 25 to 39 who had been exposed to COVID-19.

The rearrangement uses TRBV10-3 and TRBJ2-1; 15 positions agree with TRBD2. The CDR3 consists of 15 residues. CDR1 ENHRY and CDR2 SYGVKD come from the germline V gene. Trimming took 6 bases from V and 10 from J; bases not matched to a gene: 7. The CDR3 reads CAIREGLAGGREQFF. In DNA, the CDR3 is TGTGCCATCAGGGAGGGACTAGCGGGAGGACGAGAGCAGTTCTTC.

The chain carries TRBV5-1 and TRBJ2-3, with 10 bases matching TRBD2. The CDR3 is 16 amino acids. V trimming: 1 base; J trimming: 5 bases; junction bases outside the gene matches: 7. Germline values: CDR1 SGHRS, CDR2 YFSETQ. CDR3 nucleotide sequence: TGCGCCAGCAGCTTGAGCGGTAGCGGGAGGAGAGATACGCAGTATTTT. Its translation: CASSLSGSGRRDTQYF.

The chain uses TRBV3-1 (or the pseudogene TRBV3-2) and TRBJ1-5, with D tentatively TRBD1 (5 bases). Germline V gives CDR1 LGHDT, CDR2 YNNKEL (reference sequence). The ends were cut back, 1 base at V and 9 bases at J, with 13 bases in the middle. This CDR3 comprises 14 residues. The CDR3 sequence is CASSQGQPLGPQHF. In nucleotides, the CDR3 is TGTGCCAGCAGCCAAGGACAGCCTCTTGGGCCCCAGCATTTT.

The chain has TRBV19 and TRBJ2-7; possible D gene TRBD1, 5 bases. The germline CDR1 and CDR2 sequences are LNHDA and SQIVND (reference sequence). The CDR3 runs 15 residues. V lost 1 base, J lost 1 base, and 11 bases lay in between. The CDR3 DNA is TGTGCCAGTAGTATAGCATCCAGGGATTCCTACGAGCAGTACTTC. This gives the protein CASSIASRDSYEQYF.

The CDR3 nucleotides are TGCAGTGCCCCCTCCGAGACCCAGTACTTC. The encoded protein is CSAPSETQYF. J is TRBJ2-5 and V is TRBV20-1; no definite D call. The germline V gene encodes CDR1 DFQATT and CDR2 SNEGSKA (reference sequence). The CDR3 extends over 10 amino acids. The germline V and J ends were trimmed by 6 bases and 5 bases, with 7 bases remaining between them.

The CDR3 region has the DNA TGCGCCAGCAGCCGTATAACTAAGCGGGAGGGCCCCGAGCAGTACTTC. It codes for CASSRITKREGPEQYF. The rearrangement uses TRBV5-1 and TRBJ2-7; TRBD2 agrees at 10 bases. The CDR3 extends over 16 amino acids. J was trimmed by 6 bases and V by 4 bases; bases with no gene match: 13. CDR1 is SGHRS, CDR2 YFSETQ, per germline.

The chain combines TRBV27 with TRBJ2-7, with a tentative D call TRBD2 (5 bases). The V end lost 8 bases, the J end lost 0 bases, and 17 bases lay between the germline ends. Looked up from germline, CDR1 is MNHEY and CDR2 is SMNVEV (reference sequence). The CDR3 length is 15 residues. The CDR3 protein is CASAGSIASSYEQYF. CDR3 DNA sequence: TGTGCCAGCGCTGGGTCAATAGCGAGCTCCTACGAGCAGTACTTC.

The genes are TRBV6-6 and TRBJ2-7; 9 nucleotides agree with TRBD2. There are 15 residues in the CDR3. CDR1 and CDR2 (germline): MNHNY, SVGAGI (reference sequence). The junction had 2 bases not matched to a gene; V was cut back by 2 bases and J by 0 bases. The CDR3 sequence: CASSYASGVSYEQYF. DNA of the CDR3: TGTGCCAGCAGTTACGCTAGCGGGGTCTCCTACGAGCAGTACTTC.

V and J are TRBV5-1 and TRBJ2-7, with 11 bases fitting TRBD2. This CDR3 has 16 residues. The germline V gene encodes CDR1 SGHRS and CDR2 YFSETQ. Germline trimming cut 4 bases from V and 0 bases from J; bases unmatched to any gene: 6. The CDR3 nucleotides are TGCGCCAGCAGCCGAGAGGGACTAGCGGACTCCTACGAGCAGTACTTC. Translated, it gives CASSREGLADSYEQYF.

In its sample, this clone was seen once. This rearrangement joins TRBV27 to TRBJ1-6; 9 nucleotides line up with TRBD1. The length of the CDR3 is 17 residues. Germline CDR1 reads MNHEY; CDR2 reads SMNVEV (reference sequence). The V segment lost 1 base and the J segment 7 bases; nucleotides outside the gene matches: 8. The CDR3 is CASSLWRGTGLNSPLHF. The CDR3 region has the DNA TGTGCCAGCAGTTTATGGCGTGGGACAGGGCTAAATTCACCCCTCCACTTT.

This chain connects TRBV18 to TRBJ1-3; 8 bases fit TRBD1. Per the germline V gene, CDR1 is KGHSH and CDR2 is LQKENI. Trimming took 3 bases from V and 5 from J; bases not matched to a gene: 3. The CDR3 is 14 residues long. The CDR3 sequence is CASSPTGGRNTIYF. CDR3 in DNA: TGTGCCAGCTCACCCACAGGGGGAAGAAACACCATATATTTT.

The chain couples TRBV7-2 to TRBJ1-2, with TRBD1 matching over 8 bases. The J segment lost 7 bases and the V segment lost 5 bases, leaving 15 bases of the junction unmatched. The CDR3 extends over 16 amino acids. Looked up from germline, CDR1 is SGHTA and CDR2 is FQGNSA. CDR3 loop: CASSPIAVQGARGYTF. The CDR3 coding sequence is TGTGCCAGCAGCCCAATAGCGGTGCAGGGGGCGCGTGGCTACACCTTC.

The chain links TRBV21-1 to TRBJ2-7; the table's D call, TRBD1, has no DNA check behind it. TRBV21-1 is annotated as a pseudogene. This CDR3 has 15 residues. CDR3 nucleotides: TGTGCCAGCCTACAAGCACAGGACAGAGCCTACGAGCAGTACTTC. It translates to CASLQAQDRAYEQYF.

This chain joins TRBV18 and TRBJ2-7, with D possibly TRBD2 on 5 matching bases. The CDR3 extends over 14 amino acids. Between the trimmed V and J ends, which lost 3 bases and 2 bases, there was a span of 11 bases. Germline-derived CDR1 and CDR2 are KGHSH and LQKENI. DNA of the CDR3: TGTGCCAGCTCACCCGCTAGCTCCACCTACGAGCAGTACTTC. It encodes CASSPASSTYEQYF.

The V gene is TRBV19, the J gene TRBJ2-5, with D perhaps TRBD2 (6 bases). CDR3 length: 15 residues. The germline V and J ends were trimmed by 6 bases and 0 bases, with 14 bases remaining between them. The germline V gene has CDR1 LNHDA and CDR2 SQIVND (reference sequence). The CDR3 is CASSESGFNQETQYF. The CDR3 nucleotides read TGTGCCAGTAGCGAGAGCGGGTTCAACCAAGAGACCCAGTACTTC.

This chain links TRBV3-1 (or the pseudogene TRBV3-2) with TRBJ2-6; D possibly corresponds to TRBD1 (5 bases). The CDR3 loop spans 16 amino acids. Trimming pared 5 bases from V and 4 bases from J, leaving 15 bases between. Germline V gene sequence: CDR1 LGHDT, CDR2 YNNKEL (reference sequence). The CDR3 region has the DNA TGTGCCAGCAGCACCCATAGGGGATCAGGGGCCAACGTCCTGACTTTC. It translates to CASSTHRGSGANVLTF.

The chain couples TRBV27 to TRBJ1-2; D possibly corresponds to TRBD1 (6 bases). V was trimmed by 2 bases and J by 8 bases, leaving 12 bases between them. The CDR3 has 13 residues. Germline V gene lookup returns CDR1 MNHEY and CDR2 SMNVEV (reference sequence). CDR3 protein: CASSLAGGGGYTF. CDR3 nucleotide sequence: TGTGCCAGCAGTTTAGCGGGGGGCGGGGGCTACACCTTC.

The CDR3 DNA follows: TGTGCCAGCAGTGAAGAGGGCTGGAGCACTGAAGCTTTCTTT. Protein product: CASSEEGWSTEAFF. The chain links TRBV6-4 to TRBJ1-1, with D uncertain. The CDR3 consists of 14 residues. Germline V CDR1 and CDR2: MRHNA, SNTAGT. The V gene lost 3 bases and the J gene lost 4 bases, with 12 bases spanning the gap.

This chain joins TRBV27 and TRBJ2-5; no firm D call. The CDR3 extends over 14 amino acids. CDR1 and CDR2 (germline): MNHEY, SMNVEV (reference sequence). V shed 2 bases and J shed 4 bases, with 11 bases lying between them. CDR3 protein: CASSLRLQTETQYF. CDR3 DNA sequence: TGTGCCAGCAGTTTAAGGCTACAGACAGAGACCCAGTACTTC.

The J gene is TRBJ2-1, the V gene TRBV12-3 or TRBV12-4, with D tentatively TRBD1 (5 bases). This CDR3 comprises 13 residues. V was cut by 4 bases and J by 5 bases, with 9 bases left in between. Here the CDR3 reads CASSSRVDNEQFF. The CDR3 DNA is TGTGCCAGCAGTTCCAGGGTCGACAATGAGCAGTTCTTC.

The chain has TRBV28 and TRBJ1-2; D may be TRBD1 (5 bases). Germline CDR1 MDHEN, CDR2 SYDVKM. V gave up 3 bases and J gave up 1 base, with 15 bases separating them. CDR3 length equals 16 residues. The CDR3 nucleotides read TGTGCCAGCAGTTTCGGACATCCGGCCTATAACTATGGCTACACCTTC. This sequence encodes CASSFGHPAYNYGYTF.

The DNA for the CDR3 is TGCGCCAGCAGCGCCGGACAGGGTTTGGACTATGGCTACACCTTC. Encoded protein: CASSAGQGLDYGYTF. The rearrangement joins TRBV5-1 to TRBJ1-2, with 8 positions matching TRBD1. After removal of 4 bases from V and 3 bases from J, the junction contained 8 bases not matched to a gene. CDR1 SGHRS and CDR2 YFSETQ come from the germline V gene. The CDR3 is 15 amino acids.

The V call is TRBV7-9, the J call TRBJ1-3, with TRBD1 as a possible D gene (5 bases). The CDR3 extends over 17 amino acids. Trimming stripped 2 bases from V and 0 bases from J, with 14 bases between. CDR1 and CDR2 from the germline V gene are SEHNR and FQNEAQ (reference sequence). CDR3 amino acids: CASSLSGTLRSGNTIYF. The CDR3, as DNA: TGTGCCAGCAGCTTAAGCGGGACGCTTCGCTCTGGAAACACCATATATTTT.

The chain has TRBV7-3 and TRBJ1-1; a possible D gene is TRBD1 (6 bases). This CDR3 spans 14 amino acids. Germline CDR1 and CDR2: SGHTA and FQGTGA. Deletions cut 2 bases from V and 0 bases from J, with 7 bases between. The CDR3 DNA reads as TGTGCCAGCAGCTTAGACAGGCTGAACACTGAAGCTTTCTTT. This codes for CASSLDRLNTEAFF. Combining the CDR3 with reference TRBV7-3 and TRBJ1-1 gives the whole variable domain GAGVSQTPSNKVTEKGKYVELRCDPISGHTALYWYRQSLGQGPEFLIYFQGTGAADDSGLPNDRFFAVRPEGSVSTLKIQRTERGDSAVYLCASSLDRLNTEAFFGQGTRLTVV.

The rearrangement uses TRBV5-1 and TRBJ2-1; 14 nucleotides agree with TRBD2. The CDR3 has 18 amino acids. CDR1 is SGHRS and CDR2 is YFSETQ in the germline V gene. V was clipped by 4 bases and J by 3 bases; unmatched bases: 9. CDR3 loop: CASSLAGLAGGNYNEQFF. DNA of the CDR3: TGCGCCAGCAGCCTGGCTGGACTAGCGGGAGGCAACTACAATGAGCAGTTCTTC.

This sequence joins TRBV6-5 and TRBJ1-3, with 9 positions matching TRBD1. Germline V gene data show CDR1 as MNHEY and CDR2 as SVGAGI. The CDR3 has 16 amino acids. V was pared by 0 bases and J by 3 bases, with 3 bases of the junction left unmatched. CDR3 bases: TGTGCCAGCAGTTACTCGAACAGGGGGCTTGGAAACACCATATATTTT. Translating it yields CASSYSNRGLGNTIYF.

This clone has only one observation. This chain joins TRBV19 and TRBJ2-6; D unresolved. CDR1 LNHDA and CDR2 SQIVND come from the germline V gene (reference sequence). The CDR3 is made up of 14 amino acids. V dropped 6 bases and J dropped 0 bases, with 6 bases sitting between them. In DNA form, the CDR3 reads TGTGCCAGTAGGGAGAACTCTGGGGCCAACGTCCTGACTTTC. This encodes CASRENSGANVLTF.

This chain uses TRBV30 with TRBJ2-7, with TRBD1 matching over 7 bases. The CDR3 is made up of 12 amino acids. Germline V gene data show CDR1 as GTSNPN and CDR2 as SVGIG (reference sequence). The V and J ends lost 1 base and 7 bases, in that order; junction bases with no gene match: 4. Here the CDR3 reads CAWSETGLEQYF. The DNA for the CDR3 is TGTGCCTGGAGTGAGACAGGGTTAGAGCAGTACTTC. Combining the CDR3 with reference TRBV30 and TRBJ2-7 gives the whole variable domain SQTIHQWPATLVQPVGSPLSLECTVEGTSNPNLYWYRQAAGRGLQLLFYSVGIGQISSEVPQNLSASRPQDRQFILSSKKLLLSDSGFYLCAWSETGLEQYFGPGTRLTVT.

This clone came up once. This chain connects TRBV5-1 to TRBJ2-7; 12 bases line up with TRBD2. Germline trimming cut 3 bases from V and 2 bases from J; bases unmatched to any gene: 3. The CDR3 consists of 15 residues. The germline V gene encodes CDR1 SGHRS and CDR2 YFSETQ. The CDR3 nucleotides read TGCGCCAGCAGCTCTAGCGGGAGGGCCGCCTACGAGCAGTACTTC. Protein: CASSSSGRAAYEQYF.